This T cell receptor (beta chain) emerged from a study of early T cells in non-severe SARS-CoV-2 infection (dated by TCRdb to 2020 to 2022). A note on the overall study: Bulk RNA from unsorted whole blood was used for TCR sequencing, so alpha and beta chains could not be paired.

The library was built by means of 5' RACE. Sequencing relied on a NextSeq 500. The TCR library protocol attached unique molecular identifiers to individual cDNA molecules to correct for sequencing error and PCR bias. TCR alpha and beta chains were both sequenced, and the abundances of alpha and beta sequences in each sample were closely correlated with each other. For the original study's pipeline: Decombinator V4 was used to annotate TCR sequences for V gene, J gene and CDR3. Expanded TCRs were defined as changing significantly between any two time points under a Poisson model with p below 0.0001. TCR abundances were normalised to the total number of TCRs sequenced per sample and expressed as counts per million. MAIT TCRs were defined by TRAV1-2 paired with TRAJ12, TRAJ20 or TRAJ33, and iNKT TCRs by TRAV10 paired with TRAJ18. VDJdb, accessed on 1 November 2021, was searched for TCRs annotated for CMV, EBV and SARS-CoV-2, and TCRs annotated for more than one antigen were excluded. TCRdb passed the public sequencing reads through fastp at Q25 and MiXCR, retaining productive beta sequences. A single entry per CDR3 protein holds the most common genes and DNA from its merged rows. These V and J calls are TCRdb output, not the study's own analysis. Across this sample there are about 80,000 distinct CDR3 sequences, with about 5% seen only once. Roughly 6.6% of the sample belongs to the ten largest clones.

This clonotype was observed many times. Its antigen is currently not known. No qualities accompany the bases; no much larger clone lies one base away. Study-wide conclusions, independent of this receptor: VDJdb matching was skewed toward anti-spike CD8 responses, so virus-specific expansions were likely underestimated and private and CD4 specificities were missed.

The study was a case-control design nested within a healthcare worker cohort in London, UK, with weekly nasopharyngeal swab PCR tests and blood sampling. Healthcare workers were recruited during the week of the UK lockdown, between 23 and 31 March 2020, and followed weekly for up to about 15 weeks. CDR1 is given as SQVTM and CDR2 as ANQGSEA, both from the germline V gene. Including cysteine and phenylalanine, the CDR3 has 14 amino acids. Just the 42-base CDR3 DNA is kept, in frame starting at base 1. V lost 6 bases and J lost 5 bases, and the count of bases not matched to a germline gene is 8. This receptor was identified in an adult who was a healthcare worker with PCR-confirmed SARS-CoV-2 infection or an uninfected control (not recorded which). The specimen was whole blood, collected at baseline. Here the chain combines TRBV29-1 and TRBJ2-2; 8 bases in the middle match TRBD1. The CDR3 region has the sequence CSVAGGVQTGELFF. At the DNA level, the sequence is TGCAGCGTCGCAGGGGGCGTCCAGACCGGGGAGCTGTTTTTT.